This passage covers 18 T cell receptor beta chains from one sample sequenced in a study of T cells after posttransplantation cyclophosphamide. Profiling relied on immunoSEQ multiplex PCR, and the TCRdb table lists in-frame clones only, not all of them. The table includes about 21,000 clones, about 98% detected once. The specimen sequenced was naive CD8+ T cells sorted from PBMCs. The receptors were gathered from a man aged 40-50 years in good health, CMV-negative, and a related stem cell transplant donor.

This clone has just one count. The chain couples TRBV28 to TRBJ2-5, with TRBD2 identical over 7 bases. V was clipped by 7 bases and J by 1 base; unmatched bases: 6. Per the germline V gene, CDR1 is MDHEN and CDR2 is SYDVKM. This CDR3 has 14 amino acids. CDR3 region: CASTGGIAQETQYF. DNA for the CDR3: TGTGCCAGCACCGGGGGGATTGCCCAAGAGACCCAGTACTTC.

This chain connects TRBV4-1 to TRBJ2-1, with 7 bases aligning to TRBD1. V lost 4 bases, J lost 6 bases, and 9 bases stayed unmatched. From germline, CDR1 is MGHRA and CDR2 YSYEKL. The CDR3 loop spans 15 amino acids. This CDR3 reads CASSLWTGVPNEQFF. CDR3 bases: TGCGCCAGCAGCCTATGGACAGGAGTACCCAATGAGCAGTTCTTC.

The chain recombines TRBV11-3 with TRBJ2-2; tentative D call: TRBD1 (5 bases). The V and J ends lost 4 bases and 1 base respectively, with 10 bases between them. This CDR3 has 15 amino acids. Germline V gives CDR1 SGHNT, CDR2 YENEEA. This chain's CDR3 is CASSSTVMNTGELFF. The CDR3 DNA reads TGTGCCAGCAGCTCGACAGTTATGAACACCGGGGAGCTGTTTTTT.

As for this clone: The junction departs from germline at one end; a sequencing error may be responsible. This sequence joins TRBV7-3 and TRBJ2-3; 10 bases align to TRBD2. The CDR3 spans 15 residues. CDR1 SGHTA and CDR2 FQGTGA come from the germline V gene. CDR3 protein: CASSLTGLAADTQYF. CDR3 bases: TGTGCCAGCAGTTTAACAGGACTAGCGGCAGATACGCAGTATTTT.

The genes are TRBV6-5 and TRBJ1-5, with D uncertain. Germline V CDR1 and CDR2: MNHEY, SVGAGI. The CDR3 totals 13 residues. Trimming cost V 9 bases and J 6 bases, with 15 bases left between them. This CDR3 reads CASGPGSFQPQHF. In DNA form, the CDR3 reads TGTGCCAGTGGGCCAGGCAGCTTTCAGCCCCAGCATTTT.

This chain uses TRBV5-1 with TRBJ2-1, with 11 bases matching TRBD1. CDR3 length equals 12 residues. Per the germline V gene, CDR1 is SGHRS and CDR2 is YFSETQ. V lost 7 bases and J lost 9; bases outside the gene matches: 3. The CDR3 DNA sequence: TGCGCCAGCCCCGGGACAGGGGGTGAGCAGTTCTTC. Amino acid sequence: CASPGTGGEQFF.

This rearrangement joins TRBV9 to TRBJ2-2; 7 bases agree with TRBD2. CDR1 and CDR2 (germline): SGDLS, YYNGEE. The length of the CDR3 is 17 residues. V gave up 3 bases and J gave up 6 bases; unmatched junction bases: 14. The CDR3 sequence is CASSAPSAGVRAGELFF. The CDR3 region has the DNA TGTGCCAGCAGCGCCCCCTCGGCGGGAGTGCGCGCCGGGGAGCTGTTTTTT.

The chain links TRBV2 to TRBJ2-5; TRBD2 aligns across 13 bases. Germline CDR1 and CDR2: SNHLY and FYNNEI. This CDR3 contains 16 residues. The V gene end was trimmed by 5 bases and the J gene end by 7 bases; junction bases not matched to a gene: 10. Here the CDR3 reads CASSTLTSGRPGTQYF. The CDR3 nucleotides read TGTGCCAGCAGTACCCTGACTAGCGGGAGGCCCGGGACCCAGTACTTC.

The chain joins TRBV4-3 to TRBJ2-7; 13 nucleotides match TRBD2. With 6 bases clipped from V and 5 bases from J, the junction kept 10 bases outside the gene matches. Germline assignment: CDR1 LGHNA and CDR2 YSLEER. This CDR3 has 16 residues. The CDR3 sequence is CASSSGTSGTFDEQYF. In DNA form, the CDR3 reads TGCGCCAGCAGTTCCGGGACTAGCGGGACGTTTGACGAGCAGTACTTC.

Notes on this clone: One end of the junction is discordant with germline, which a read error may explain. The rearrangement uses TRBV28 and TRBJ2-7; D remains unclear. Looked up from germline, CDR1 is MDHEN and CDR2 is SYDVKM. The CDR3 runs 12 residues. DNA for the CDR3: TGTGCCAGCAGTTTATATACAGAGAGTCCTACCTTC. Protein sequence: CASSLYTESPTF. Complete variable domain (other parts from reference TRBV28 and TRBJ2-7): DVKVTQSSRYLVKRTGEKVFLECVQDMDHENMFWYRQDPGLGLRLIYFSYDVKMKEKGDIPEGYSVSREKKERFSLILESASTNQTSMYLCASSLYTESPTFGPGTRLTVT.

The chain couples TRBV27 to TRBJ2-1; 10 bases map to TRBD2. The V segment lost 3 bases and the J segment 2 bases; nucleotides outside the gene matches: 1. There are 15 residues in the CDR3. Germline CDR1 reads MNHEY; CDR2 reads SMNVEV (reference sequence). Written as DNA, the CDR3 is TGTGCCAGCAGTTTGGGGACTAGCGCCTACAATGAGCAGTTCTTC. This codes for CASSLGTSAYNEQFF.

The chain employs TRBV19 and TRBJ2-3; no definite D call. The CDR3 is 13 residues long. V lost 6 bases and J 0 bases, leaving 7 bases between the germline ends. Germline lookup yields CDR1 LNHDA and CDR2 SQIVND (reference sequence). The DNA of the CDR3 is TGTGCCAGTAGCCCGACTAGCACAGATACGCAGTATTTT. Residues: CASSPTSTDTQYF.

The J gene is TRBJ2-6, the V gene TRBV7-3; D gene ambiguous. The CDR3 is 13 residues long. Germline-derived CDR1 and CDR2 are SGHTA and FQGTGA. Trimming removed 7 bases from V and 2 bases from J, with 6 bases in between. This chain's CDR3 is CASTVPGANVLTF. In nucleotides, the CDR3 is TGTGCCAGCACGGTTCCTGGGGCCAACGTCCTGACTTTC.

The CDR3 DNA follows: TGTGCCAGCAGTAGCAGAGGCTACACTGAAGCTTTCTTT. It encodes CASSSRGYTEAFF. This sequence joins TRBV6-5 and TRBJ1-1; D is unresolved. This CDR3 has 13 amino acids. CDR1 is MNHEY and CDR2 is SVGAGI in the germline V gene. V dropped 5 bases and J dropped 3 bases, with 10 bases sitting between them.

This sequence joins TRBV10-1 and TRBJ2-3; a possible D gene is TRBD1 (5 bases). V was pared by 3 bases and J by 0 bases, with 13 bases between. This CDR3 has 16 amino acids. CDR1 is WNHNN and CDR2 is SYGVQD in the germline V gene (reference sequence). The CDR3 loop reads CASSDQGRTSTDTQYF. The CDR3 DNA follows: TGCGCCAGCAGTGATCAGGGCAGAACTAGCACAGATACGCAGTATTTT.

This chain connects TRBV27 to TRBJ2-7; 8 nucleotides line up with TRBD2. This CDR3 contains 14 residues. CDR1 is MNHEY, CDR2 SMNVEV, per germline (reference sequence). Trimming cost V 4 bases and J 2 bases; bases outside gene matches: 4. The CDR3 here is CASSWAGGPYEQYF. CDR3 coding DNA: TGTGCCAGCAGTTGGGCGGGGGGACCCTACGAGCAGTACTTC.

Of note for this clone: A junction boundary mismatches the germline segment, possibly from a read error. The V gene is TRBV7-7, the J gene TRBJ2-3; TRBD2 agrees at 13 bases. Germline CDR1 is SSHAT and CDR2 is FNYEAQ (reference sequence). The CDR3 has 16 amino acids. The CDR3 loop reads CASSAGLAGEGDTQYF. The CDR3 region has the DNA TGTGCTAGCAGCGCCGGACTAGCGGGAGAGGGGGATACGCAGTATTTT.

The chain recombines TRBV9 with TRBJ2-7; possible D gene TRBD1, 6 bases. V lost 3 bases to trimming and J lost 6 bases, with 13 bases between them. Per germline, CDR1 SGDLS and CDR2 YYNGEE. This CDR3 contains 13 residues. The CDR3: CASSDTQGAEQYF. The CDR3 nucleotides read TGTGCCAGCAGCGATACACAGGGTGCCGAGCAGTACTTC.